The rows below give T cell receptor delta chains drawn from one sample of a study of gammadelta T cells in human blood. TCRdb reanalyzed the RT-PCR reads using CATT. The table includes about 600 delta-chain clones, under 14% detected once. Input material: Vgamma9Vdelta2 gamma-delta T cells from adult blood. Every receptor here comes from a human donor. Each CDR3 is given with its conserved first and last residue. D genes are given only for firm matches. The size field reads once, few or many counts, or a class when the clone is expanded.

V gene	J gene	D gene	clone size	CDR3 DNA	CDR3 protein
TRDV2	TRDJ1	TRDD3	few	TGTGCCTGTGACGTCCTGGGGGATATGGAAACCGATAAACTCATCTTT	CACDVLGDMETDKLIF
TRDV2	TRDJ1	TRDD3	few	TGTGCCTGTGACACCGTCAAGCCTGGGGATAGGAAAAAACTCATCTTT	CACDTVKPGDRKKLIF
TRDV2	TRDJ1	-	medium-sized	TGTGCCTGTGACACCGTGGGGGGGTCTCCAACCGATAAACTCATCTTT	CACDTVGGSPTDKLIF
TRDV2	TRDJ1	TRDD3	medium-sized	TGTGCCTGTGACACGGTGGGGGGTACTGGGGGTTCCACCGATAAACTCATCTTT	CACDTVGGTGGSTDKLIF
TRDV2	TRDJ3	TRDD3	medium-sized	TGTGCCTGTGACACCGTCGGGGGATCCCCCAGCTCCTGGGACACCCGACAGATGTTTTTC	CACDTVGGSPSSWDTRQMFF
TRDV2	TRDJ3	TRDD3	medium-sized	TGTGCCTGTGACACTGTACTGGGGGATACGCGGTTCCGGGACACCCGACAGATGTTTTTC	CACDTVLGDTRFRDTRQMFF
TRDV2	TRDJ1	-	large	TGTGCCTGTGACACCGTTGGGAAAGGCACCGATAAACTCATCTTT	CACDTVGKGTDKLIF
TRDV2	TRDJ1	-	large	TGTGCCTGTGACGCCCTACACCTCAACACCGATAAACTCATCTTT	CACDALHLNTDKLIF
TRAV29/DV5	TRDJ1	-	medium-sized	-	CSVLLCSKRRAGVYTDKLIF
TRDV2	TRDJ1	TRDD3	medium-sized	TGTGCCTGTGACGCACTGGGGGATACGTTTGGCACCGATAAACTCATCTTT	CACDALGDTFGTDKLIF